The clone carrying this TCR beta chain was seen ten or more times. The data belong to a study of blood T cells in healthy people across ages. A second PCR, run for about 6 to 11 cycles, used a sample-barcoded 5' primer plus a J-beta primer mix. Each CDR3 protein gets one entry after TCRdb re-called the 5' RACE reads with MiXCR. The sample includes about 680,000 distinct CDR3 sequences, around half of them seen just once. The sequence was collected from a woman aged 55-69 years in good health. Sequenced: blood.

This CDR3 reads CASSPGSLNYGYTF. In DNA, the CDR3 is TGTGCCAGCAGCCCGGGATCGCTTAACTATGGCTACACCTTC. The chain has TRBV7-2 and TRBJ1-2; no definite D call. The V end lost 5 bases, the J end lost 1 base, and 11 bases lay between the germline ends. This CDR3 is built from 14 residues. Germline V gene lookup returns CDR1 SGHTA and CDR2 FQGNSA.